The 6 T cell receptor beta chains reported below all come from one sample, sequenced in a study of T cells after yellow fever vaccination (dated by TCRdb to the late 2010s). The label giving this sample's treatment or condition can be read as: live attenuated yellow fever vaccine strain. Library prep was done by 5' RACE. For sequencing, an Illumina NovaSeq 6000 was employed. TCRdb reanalyzed the raw reads on its own, using fastp at Q25 for trimming and MiXCR for clone calling, and kept in-frame beta chains. CDR3 protein duplicates are merged, each entry listing the most common genes and DNA. Recorded for this sample are roughly 350,000 distinct CDR3 sequences; about 4% of them occurred a single time. The biggest ten clones account for 20% to 25% of the sample. Sequencing was performed on PBMCs, taken 5 days after the yellow fever booster vaccination. The receptors come from a man in his late teens or twenties who received the YFV17D yellow fever vaccine.

This clonotype was observed a few times. The chain recombines TRBV7-9 with TRBJ1-2; a possible D gene is TRBD1 (5 bases). CDR1 is SEHNR and CDR2 is FQNEAQ in the germline V gene (reference sequence). This CDR3 contains 14 residues. Trimming removed 1 base from V and 7 bases from J, with 13 bases in between. CDR3 nucleotide sequence: TGTGCCAGCAGCTTAGGGTCGGGGGGTAGTGGCTACACCTTC. This gives the protein CASSLGSGGSGYTF.

V usage is TRBV6-5 and J usage is TRBJ2-1; 9 positions agree with TRBD1. Germline V CDR1 and CDR2: MNHEY, SVGAGI. The CDR3 has 14 residues. The J segment lost 0 bases and the V segment lost 8 bases, leaving 2 bases of the junction unmatched. The CDR3, as DNA: TGTGCCAGCCGACAGGGGGGCTCCTACAATGAGCAGTTCTTC. Residues: CASRQGGSYNEQFF.

A word on this clonotype: Relative to the germline gene, one junction end is altered; a read error may explain this. The V call is TRBV6-5, the J call TRBJ2-1; 7 bases fit TRBD2. This CDR3 comprises 15 residues. Germline V gene sequence: CDR1 MNHEY, CDR2 SVGAGI. DNA of the CDR3: TGTGCCAGCATTTACTCGTGGACTAGACCCAATGAGCAGTTCTTC. This sequence encodes CASIYSWTRPNEQFF.

The sample holds many counts of this clonotype. The chain links TRBV4-1 to TRBJ1-1; D may be TRBD1 (5 bases). Germline V gene data show CDR1 as MGHRA and CDR2 as YSYEKL. V lost 4 bases, J lost 0 bases, and 12 bases lay in between. CDR3 length: 15 residues. The CDR3: CASSRTRDLNTEAFF. CDR3 bases: TGCGCCAGCAGCCGTACCAGGGACCTGAACACTGAAGCTTTCTTT.

In its sample, this clonotype was seen many times. This chain uses TRBV6-6 with TRBJ2-2; 8 bases agree with TRBD1. This CDR3 spans 14 amino acids. Germline CDR1 is MNHNY and CDR2 is SVGAGI (reference sequence). V was clipped by 6 bases and J by 2 bases; unmatched bases: 2. The chain's CDR3 is CASSPGGNTGELFF. The DNA of the CDR3 is TGTGCCAGCAGCCCAGGGGGCAACACCGGGGAGCTGTTTTTT.

This clonotype was counted only a few times. The chain combines TRBV5-1 with TRBJ2-3; D may correspond to TRBD1 or TRBD2 (6 bases each). The ends were cut back, 6 bases at V and 3 bases at J, with 17 bases in the middle. Germline CDR1 is SGHRS and CDR2 is YFSETQ. This CDR3 has 15 amino acids. The CDR3 coding sequence is TGCGCCAGCAACGGAAGGGGGGTATTGACAGATACGCAGTATTTT. Translation gives CASNGRGVLTDTQYF.